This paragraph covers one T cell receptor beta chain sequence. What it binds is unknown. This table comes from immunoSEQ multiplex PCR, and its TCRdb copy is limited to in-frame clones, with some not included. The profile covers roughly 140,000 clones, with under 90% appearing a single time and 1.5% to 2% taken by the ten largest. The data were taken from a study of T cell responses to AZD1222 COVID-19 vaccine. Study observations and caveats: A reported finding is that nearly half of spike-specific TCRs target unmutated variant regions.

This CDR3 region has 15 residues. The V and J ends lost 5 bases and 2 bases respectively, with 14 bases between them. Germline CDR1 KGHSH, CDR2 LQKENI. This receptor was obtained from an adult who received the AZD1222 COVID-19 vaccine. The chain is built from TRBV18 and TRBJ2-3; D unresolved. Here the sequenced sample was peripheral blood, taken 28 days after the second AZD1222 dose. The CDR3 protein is CASSATDGATDTQYF. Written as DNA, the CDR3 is TGTGCCAGCTCAGCAACCGACGGAGCCACAGATACGCAGTATTTT.